Presented here are 21 T cell receptor beta chains from one specimen sequenced in a study of response to subunit inactivated influenza vaccine. TCRdb independently ran MiXCR on the RT-PCR reads; one entry per CDR3 protein. Of hundreds of thousands of distinct CDR3 sequences in the sample, 10% to 11% were seen once. This specimen was PBMCs from blood, taken about 40 days after vaccination. All receptors come from a man aged 45-65 years who received an inactivated influenza vaccine.

This clonotype was seen ten or more times. The V and J genes are TRBV5-1 and TRBJ2-7, with a possible D match to TRBD2 (6 bases). Germline CDR1 is SGHRS and CDR2 is YFSETQ. The CDR3 spans 15 residues. Trimming cost V 2 bases and J 2 bases, with 14 bases left between them. The CDR3 protein is CASSLTGRPPYEQYF. CDR3 bases: TGCGCCAGCAGCTTAACCGGGAGACCCCCCTACGAGCAGTACTTC.

This clonotype is a singleton in its sample. J is TRBJ2-7 and V is TRBV2; perhaps D is TRBD1 or TRBD2 (5 bases each). Trimming took 5 bases from V and 2 from J, leaving 13 bases between them. Germline V gene lookup returns CDR1 SNHLY and CDR2 FYNNEI. This CDR3 comprises 14 residues. CDR3 in DNA: TGTGCCAGCAGTTCGGGACCCCCCCCCTACGAGCAGTACTTC. Its protein is CASSSGPPPYEQYF.

This clonotype has only a few counts. The chain couples TRBV20-1 to TRBJ2-1, with D unclear. V was trimmed by 3 bases and J by 1 base, leaving 7 bases between them. CDR1 is DFQATT and CDR2 is SNEGSKA in the germline V gene (reference sequence). There are 13 residues in the CDR3. Here the CDR3 reads CSASRASYNEQFF. Here the CDR3 DNA reads TGCAGTGCTAGCCGAGCTTCCTACAATGAGCAGTTCTTC.

This clonotype has ten or more counts. The chain couples TRBV5-4 to TRBJ2-1, with 11 positions matching TRBD2. Trimming at V came to 4 bases and at J to 3 bases, leaving 3 bases not matched to a gene. The CDR3 has 15 residues. The V gene's germline CDR1 is SGHNT and CDR2 YYREEE (reference sequence). CDR3 region: CASSGTSGGYNEQFF. The DNA of the CDR3 is TGTGCCAGCAGCGGCACTAGCGGGGGCTACAATGAGCAGTTCTTC.

In this sample, this clonotype turned up many times. V gene TRBV5-1 combines with J gene TRBJ2-1; D gene unclear. Trimming cost V 0 bases and J 6 bases, with 10 bases left between them. This CDR3 has 14 amino acids. Germline values: CDR1 SGHRS, CDR2 YFSETQ. This CDR3 is CASSLAGTFNEQFF. CDR3 nucleotide sequence: TGCGCCAGCAGCTTGGCGGGCACTTTCAATGAGCAGTTCTTC. Based on the CDR3 plus reference TRBV5-1 and TRBJ2-1, the full variable domain is KAGVTQTPRYLIKTRGQQVTLSCSPISGHRSVSWYQQTPGQGLQFLFEYFSETQRNKGNFPGRFSGRQFSNSRSEMNVSTLELGDSALYLCASSLAGTFNEQFFGPGTRLTVL.

The chain is built from TRBV28 and TRBJ2-7, with 7 bases that match TRBD2. Germline V lookup: CDR1 MDHEN, CDR2 SYDVKM. The CDR3 has 17 amino acids. The V gene end was trimmed by 5 bases and the J gene end by 2 bases; junction bases not matched to a gene: 15. The CDR3 DNA follows: TGTGCCAGCAGTCCCTTGACGGGAGGCCTGCTCGCCTACGAGCAGTACTTC. Encoded protein: CASSPLTGGLLAYEQYF.

This chain links TRBV19 with TRBJ2-2; D might be TRBD1 or TRBD2, each matching 5 bases. The CDR3 runs to 15 residues. The germline CDR1 and CDR2 sequences are LNHDA and SQIVND (reference sequence). Trimming removed 5 bases from V and 4 bases from J, with 14 bases in between. The CDR3 loop is CASSPAGRGTGELFF. The DNA for the CDR3 is TGTGCCAGTAGTCCCGCAGGGAGAGGCACCGGGGAGCTGTTTTTT.

This clonotype was recorded many times. This chain links TRBV7-9 with TRBJ1-6; D is unresolved. The germline V gene encodes CDR1 SEHNR and CDR2 FQNEAQ (reference sequence). V dropped 2 bases and J dropped 5 bases, with 1 base sitting between them. This CDR3 is 12 amino acids long. The chain's CDR3 is CASSLNNSPLHF. The CDR3 DNA reads as TGTGCCAGCAGCTTAAATAATTCACCCCTCCACTTT. Full variable domain (remainder filled in from reference TRBV7-9 and TRBJ1-6): DTGVSQNPRHKITKRGQNVTFRCDPISEHNRLYWYRQTLGQGPEFLTYFQNEAQLEKSRLLSDRFSAERPKGSFSTLEIQRTEQGDSAMYLCASSLNNSPLHFGNGTRLTVT.

The sample holds many counts of this clonotype. The rearrangement uses TRBV12-3 or TRBV12-4 and TRBJ2-5; D not certain. V lost 5 bases and J 1 base, leaving 11 bases between the germline ends. This CDR3 has 14 amino acids. The CDR3 DNA sequence: TGTGCCAGCAGTCTAATGGGTGGCCAAGAGACCCAGTACTTC. The encoded protein is CASSLMGGQETQYF.

This clonotype came up many times. This chain joins TRBV7-6 and TRBJ2-1; 7 positions agree with TRBD2. V lost 3 bases, J lost 0 bases, and 8 bases stayed unmatched. Germline lookup yields CDR1 SGHVS and CDR2 FNYEAQ. This CDR3 contains 17 residues. The CDR3 DNA follows: TGTGCCAGCAGCTTCGATAGGGGCGGGAGCTCCTACAATGAGCAGTTCTTC. This codes for CASSFDRGGSSYNEQFF.

In this sample, this clonotype turned up many times. This chain joins TRBV20-1 and TRBJ2-1; 11 bases align to TRBD2. The CDR3 sequence is 14 residues long. CDR1 and CDR2 from the germline V gene are DFQATT and SNEGSKA (reference sequence). With V trimmed by 3 bases and J by 4 bases, 2 bases remained unmatched. DNA for the CDR3: TGCAGTGCTAGGGGACTAGCGGCTTACAATGAGCAGTTCTTC. It codes for CSARGLAAYNEQFF.

The rearrangement links TRBV20-1 to TRBJ2-1; D possibly corresponds to TRBD2 (6 bases). The length of the CDR3 is 15 residues. The germline gives CDR1 DFQATT, CDR2 SNEGSKA (reference sequence). Trimming removed 4 bases from V and 5 bases from J, with 18 bases in between. The CDR3 DNA reads as TGCAGTGCTACCCAAACTGGGACTTCCCACAATGAGCAGTTCTTC. It yields the protein CSATQTGTSHNEQFF.

The table lists this clonotype with a few counts. The chain has TRBV7-2 and TRBJ2-3, with 9 positions matching TRBD2. CDR3 size: 17 residues. V shed 5 bases and J 1 base; nucleotides not matched to a gene: 10. CDR1 and CDR2 (germline): SGHTA, FQGNSA. CDR3 sequence (DNA): TGTGCCAGCAGCCCTGCCCCTAGCGGGGCCGGCACAGATACGCAGTATTTT. Its translation is CASSPAPSGAGTDTQYF.

V is TRBV13 and J is TRBJ2-5; weak D call: TRBD1 (5 bases). Germline CDR1 is PRHDT and CDR2 is FYEKMQ (reference sequence). The CDR3 covers 14 residues. V lost 5 bases, J lost 9 bases, and 19 bases lay in between. The CDR3 sequence: CASSPTGQDLSQYF. For the CDR3, the DNA is TGTGCCAGCAGCCCCACTGGACAAGATCTGTCCCAGTACTTC.

Only a few counts were recorded for this clonotype. The rearrangement links TRBV4-3 to TRBJ1-2, with 8 bases fitting TRBD1. Germline lookup yields CDR1 LGHNA and CDR2 YSLEER. The CDR3 consists of 15 residues. The V segment lost 1 base and the J segment 4 bases; nucleotides outside the gene matches: 5. The CDR3 DNA reads as TGCGCCAGCAGCCAAGGTCCGGGACAGGTCTATGGCTACACCTTC. Amino acids: CASSQGPGQVYGYTF.

The chain uses TRBV4-2 and TRBJ1-4, with D uncertain. Germline assignment: CDR1 LGHNA and CDR2 YNFKEQ. This CDR3 comprises 15 residues. V was cut by 0 bases and J by 4 bases, with 9 bases left in between. CDR3 in amino acids: CASSQELAYNEKLFF. As DNA, the CDR3 is TGTGCCAGCAGCCAAGAATTGGCCTATAATGAAAAACTGTTTTTT.

The chain employs TRBV6-2 or TRBV6-3 and TRBJ1-2, with D possibly TRBD1 on 5 matching bases. The CDR3 totals 14 residues. The germline V gene has CDR1 MNHEY and CDR2 SVGEGT. V dropped 6 bases and J dropped 2 bases, with 13 bases sitting between them. The CDR3 coding sequence is TGTGCCAGCAGCTCCGGGACGGTAAACTATGGCTACACCTTC. Encoded protein: CASSSGTVNYGYTF.

This chain links TRBV19 with TRBJ2-1; either TRBD1 or TRBD2 may fit D (5 bases each). Trimming cost V 5 bases and J 4 bases, with 15 bases left between them. Germline V gene lookup returns CDR1 LNHDA and CDR2 SQIVND (reference sequence). This CDR3 spans 15 amino acids. The CDR3 DNA reads as TGTGCCAGTAGTGTTATGAGGGACCCTTACAATGAGCAGTTCTTC. Amino acid sequence: CASSVMRDPYNEQFF.

This clonotype was detected a few times. The rearrangement links TRBV2 to TRBJ1-2, with D perhaps matching TRBD1 (5 bases). Looked up from germline, CDR1 is SNHLY and CDR2 is FYNNEI. The CDR3 totals 11 residues. Trimming removed 4 bases at V and 6 bases at J, with 6 bases between. CDR3 residues: CASSVGDGYTF. In nucleotides, the CDR3 is TGTGCCAGCAGTGTGGGGGATGGCTACACCTTC.

V is TRBV4-3 and J is TRBJ2-1, with 7 bases lining up with TRBD2. Trimming cost V 0 bases and J 2 bases; bases outside gene matches: 4. CDR3 length: 16 residues. Germline-derived CDR1 and CDR2 are LGHNA and YSLEER. This chain's CDR3 is CASSQEGGLAYNEQFF. DNA for the CDR3: TGCGCCAGCAGCCAAGAGGGGGGGTTGGCCTACAATGAGCAGTTCTTC.

This clonotype was observed a few times. As DNA, the CDR3 is TGTGCCAGCAGCTTACGGGCAGGGGGGTACTATGGCTACACCTTC. Translation gives CASSLRAGGYYGYTF. The V call is TRBV11-2, the J call TRBJ1-2; 7 positions match TRBD1. The CDR3 is 15 residues long. Germline trimming cut 2 bases from V and 3 bases from J; bases unmatched to any gene: 6. Looked up from germline, CDR1 is SGHAT and CDR2 is FQNNGV.